This T cell receptor beta chain was sequenced in a study of PD-1 blockade in classical Hodgkin lymphoma. Findings of the study overall: Complete responders started with a diversity level that resembled newly diagnosed patients at baseline. Repertoire difference causes, possibly disease activity or prior therapy, remain undefined.

Repertoires were generated with immunoSEQ multiplex PCR, while TCRdb's copy carries only in-frame clones and drops some. Among about 97,000 clones, roughly 84% were seen once, and the ten largest hold 12%. Every patient experienced relapse after autologous stem cell transplantation, and brentuximab vedotin exposure varied. On this clone itself: As yet, its antigen is unknown.

This receptor was identified in a human donor with classical Hodgkin lymphoma. The sample consisted of peripheral blood mononuclear cells (PBMCs), taken at baseline.

CDR3: CASSNGGELFF. Written as DNA, the CDR3 is TGTGCCAGCAGTAACGGAGGGGAGCTGTTTTTT. This chain uses TRBV6-5 with TRBJ2-2, with no clear D. CDR1 is MNHEY and CDR2 is SVGAGI in the germline V gene. Trimming took off 5 bases at V and 8 bases at J, with 6 bases between the two ends. The length of the CDR3 is 11 residues.